This TCR beta chain derives from a study of blood T cell repertoires in COVID-19. The CDR3 has 14 residues. Germline V gene sequence: CDR1 MNHEY, CDR2 SMNVEV (reference sequence). Trimming removed 7 bases from V and 7 bases from J; junction bases left unmatched: 7. TCRdb's copy holds only in-frame clones and misses some; the assay was immunoSEQ multiplex PCR. The sample shows roughly 400,000 clones, 70% to 90% of them seen only once. Participants' own reports of clinical history determined their cohort assignment. This receptor was identified in a woman between 35 and 50 years old with acute COVID-19. Sequenced input: PBMCs or T cells enriched from blood (not recorded which). The chain joins TRBV27 to TRBJ1-5; 10 nucleotides line up with TRBD1. The CDR3 nucleotides are TGTGCCAGCAAAGAGACAGGGGGCAGACAGCCCCAGCATTTT. It codes for CASKETGGRQPQHF.